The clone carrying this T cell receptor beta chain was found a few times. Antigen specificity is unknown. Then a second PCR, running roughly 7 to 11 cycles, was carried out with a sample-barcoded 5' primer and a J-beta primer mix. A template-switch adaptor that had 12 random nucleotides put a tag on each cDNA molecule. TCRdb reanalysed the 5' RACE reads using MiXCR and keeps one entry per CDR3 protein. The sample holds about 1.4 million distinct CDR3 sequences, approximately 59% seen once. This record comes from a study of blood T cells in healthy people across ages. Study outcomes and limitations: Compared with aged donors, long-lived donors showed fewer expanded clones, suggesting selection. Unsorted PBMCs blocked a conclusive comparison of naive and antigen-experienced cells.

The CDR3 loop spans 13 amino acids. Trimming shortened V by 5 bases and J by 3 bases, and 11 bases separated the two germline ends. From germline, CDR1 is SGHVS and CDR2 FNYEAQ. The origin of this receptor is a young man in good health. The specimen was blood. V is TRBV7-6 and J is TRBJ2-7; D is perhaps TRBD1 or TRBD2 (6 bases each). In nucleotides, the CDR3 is TGTGCCAGCAGCCCGGAGGGGGGCTACGAGCAGTACTTC. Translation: CASSPEGGYEQYF.